This T cell receptor beta chain was retrieved from a study of blood T cell repertoires in COVID-19. Study context: Samples of COVID-19 (acute and convalescent) were obtained from the United States, Italy and Spain. Sources were T cells, B-cell-depleted T cells, or PBMCs; the material itself was cDNA or gDNA.

The CDR3 contains 13 residues. J was trimmed by 4 bases and V by 4 bases; bases with no gene match: 2. As processed by the authors: Estimation of nucleated cell counts relied on the amplification of reference gene primers. Some clones are missing from TCRdb's copy, which holds only in-frame ones; the method was immunoSEQ multiplex PCR. The V and J calls and the clone size are those of that table, but D and trimming were determined from the DNA. The sample carries over 45,000 clones, approximately 90% recorded once. This TCR derives from a man aged 50 to 59 with acute or convalescent COVID-19. Sequenced: peripheral blood. The chain has TRBV12-3 or TRBV12-4 and TRBJ1-1, with 8 bases that match TRBD1. CDR3 in DNA: TGTGCCAGCAGTTGGGACAGGCCCACTGAAGCTTTCTTT. Protein product: CASSWDRPTEAFF.